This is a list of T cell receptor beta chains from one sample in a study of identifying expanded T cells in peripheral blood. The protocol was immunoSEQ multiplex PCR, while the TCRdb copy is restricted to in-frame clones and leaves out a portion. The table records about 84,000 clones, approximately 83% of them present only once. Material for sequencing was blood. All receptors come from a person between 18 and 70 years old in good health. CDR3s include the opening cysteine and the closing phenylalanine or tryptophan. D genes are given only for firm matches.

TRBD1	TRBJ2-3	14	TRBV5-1	TGCGCCAGCAGCTTGGACAGGGGTCGAGATACGCAGTATTTT	CASSLDRGRDTQYF
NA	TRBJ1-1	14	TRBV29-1	TGCAGCGTGGCCACTACTACAGTAACCGGTGAAGCTTTCTTT	CSVATTTVTGEAFF
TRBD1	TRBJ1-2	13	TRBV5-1	TGCGCCAGCAGCCGACAGGGACACTCTGGCTACACCTTC	CASSRQGHSGYTF
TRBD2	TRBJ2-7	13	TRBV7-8	TGTGCCAGCAGCTTGCCGGGGGGCTACGAGCAGTACTTC	CASSLPGGYEQYF
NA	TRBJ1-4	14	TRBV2	TGTGCCAGCAGTGAGTTAACAACTAATGAAAAACTGTTTTTT	CASSELTTNEKLFF
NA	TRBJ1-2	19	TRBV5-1	TGCGCCAGCAGCTACGTACAACCGGGACACCGGGTAGGGAACTATGGCTACACCTTC	CASSYVQPGHRVGNYGYTF
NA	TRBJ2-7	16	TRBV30	TGTGCCTGGAGACGGGAGGGGGCTTCCCGTCCCTACGAGCAGTACTTC	CAWRREGASRPYEQYF
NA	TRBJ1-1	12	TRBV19	TGTGCCAGTAGACTGACAGGCCGTGAAGCTTTCTTT	CASRLTGREAFF
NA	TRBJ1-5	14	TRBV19	TGTGCCAGTAGCACGTCACGTGGGGATCAGCCCCAGCATTTT	CASSTSRGDQPQHF
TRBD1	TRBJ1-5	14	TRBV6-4	TGTGCCAGCAGTGAAACAGGGGGCAATCAGCCCCAGCATTTT	CASSETGGNQPQHF
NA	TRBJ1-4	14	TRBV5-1	TGCGCCAGCAGAGACGCGCGCATGAATGAAAAACTGTTTTTT	CASRDARMNEKLFF
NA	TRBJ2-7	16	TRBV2	TGTGCCAGCAGTGAACCTCTCTCTGTAAGGCCCTACGAGCAGTACTTC	CASSEPLSVRPYEQYF
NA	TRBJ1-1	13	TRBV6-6	TGTGCCAGCAGTGTGGACAGAGGCACTGAAGCTTTCTTT	CASSVDRGTEAFF
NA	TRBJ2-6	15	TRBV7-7	TGTGCCAGCAGCGCGGGGACAGCTGGGGCCAACGTCCTGACTTTC	CASSAGTAGANVLTF
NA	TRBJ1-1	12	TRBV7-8	TGTGCCAGCAGCTTCGCGAACACTGAAGCTTTCTTT	CASSFANTEAFF
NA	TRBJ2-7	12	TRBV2	TGTGCCAGCAGAGTGTACAGCTACGAGCAGTACTTC	CASRVYSYEQYF
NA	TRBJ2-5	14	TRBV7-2	TGTGCCAGCAGCACGCGACTGGTAGAAGAGACCCAGTACTTC	CASSTRLVEETQYF
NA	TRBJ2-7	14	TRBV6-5	TGTGCCAGCAGTCAAGACAGGTTTGCCTACGAGCAGTACTTC	CASSQDRFAYEQYF
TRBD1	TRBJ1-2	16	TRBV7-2	TGTGCCAGCAGCTTAGAAGGGGTCCAGGGGGGCTATGGCTACACCTTC	CASSLEGVQGGYGYTF
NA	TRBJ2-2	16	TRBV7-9	TGTGCCAGCAGCAAGGACAGTGTTGTGAACACCGGGGAGCTGTTTTTT	CASSKDSVVNTGELFF
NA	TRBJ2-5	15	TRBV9	TGTGCCAGCAGCCCTCAACAGGGTGGGCAAGAGACCCAGTACTTC	CASSPQQGGQETQYF
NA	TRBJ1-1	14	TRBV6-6	TGTGCCAGCAGTTACGCACAGAGGAACACTGAAGCTTTCTTT	CASSYAQRNTEAFF